These 13 T cell receptor beta chains were all obtained from the same sample, sequenced in a study of blood T cell repertoires in COVID-19. Sequencing was performed with immunoSEQ multiplex PCR; in TCRdb, only in-frame clones are kept and a portion is missing. The data hold roughly 670,000 clones, with 85% to 90% observed a single time. Source material: peripheral blood. These receptors all stem from a woman younger than 35 with acute or convalescent COVID-19.

The genes are TRBV11-2 and TRBJ1-2; perhaps TRBD1 as D (6 bases). The V gene's germline CDR1 is SGHAT and CDR2 FQNNGV. The CDR3 runs 14 residues. V was shortened by 0 bases and J by 7 bases, with 12 bases between the two germline ends. Here the CDR3 reads CASSLERGQGGYTF. The CDR3 DNA follows: TGTGCCAGCAGCTTAGAGCGGGGGCAGGGTGGCTACACCTTC.

This clone appeared a few times. The rearrangement uses TRBV5-1 and TRBJ2-1; D gene uncertain. The CDR3 extends over 20 amino acids. Germline V gene lookup returns CDR1 SGHRS and CDR2 YFSETQ. Trimming took off 1 base at V and 9 bases at J, with 32 bases between the two ends. The CDR3 region has the DNA TGCGCCAGCAGCTTGACGCCAGTCTCCTTGAACGGGTTACTTTTGAGTGAGCAGTTCTTC. Translated, it gives CASSLTPVSLNGLLLSEQFF.

This clone was seen a single time. The chain links TRBV4-2 to TRBJ2-3, with 13 bases matching TRBD2. Germline V gene data show CDR1 as LGHNA and CDR2 as YNFKEQ. CDR3 length: 18 residues. Germline trimming cut 4 bases from V and 0 bases from J; bases unmatched to any gene: 7. This chain's CDR3 is CASSRRLAGGGSTDTQYF. The CDR3 coding sequence is TGTGCCAGCAGCCGGAGACTAGCGGGGGGTGGGAGCACAGATACGCAGTATTTT.

The chain joins TRBV5-1 to TRBJ1-1; D possibly corresponds to TRBD1 (5 bases). Germline values: CDR1 SGHRS, CDR2 YFSETQ. Trimming pared 4 bases from V and 1 base from J, leaving 11 bases between. There are 14 residues in the CDR3. The CDR3 coding sequence is TGCGCCAGCAGCGATGGGGGGGAGAACACTGAAGCTTTCTTT. Protein: CASSDGGENTEAFF.

V and J are TRBV6-6 and TRBJ2-3; the match to TRBD2 covers 7 bases. This CDR3 comprises 14 residues. Trimming took 7 bases from V and 6 from J; bases not matched to a gene: 10. CDR1 is MNHNY, CDR2 SVGAGI, per germline (reference sequence). CDR3 coding DNA: TGTGCCAGCACCAAGGAGGCTAGCGGCGATACGCAGTATTTT. Amino acid sequence: CASTKEASGDTQYF.

The rearrangement uses TRBV9 and TRBJ1-2, with D possibly TRBD1 on 6 matching bases. The ends were cut back, 3 bases at V and 3 bases at J, with 9 bases in the middle. This CDR3 has 13 residues. Germline V gene lookup returns CDR1 SGDLS and CDR2 YYNGEE. CDR3 in amino acids: CASSAGTHYGYTF. In DNA form, the CDR3 reads TGTGCCAGCAGCGCCGGGACACACTATGGCTACACCTTC.

This rearrangement joins TRBV4-1 to TRBJ1-3; possibly TRBD1 for D (5 bases). The CDR3 is 17 residues long. V lost 1 base and J lost 0, with 13 bases in between. The germline gives CDR1 MGHRA, CDR2 YSYEKL. The CDR3 DNA sequence: TGCGCCAGCAGCCAAGGATGGGGCTCCCGCTCTGGAAACACCATATATTTT. As protein: CASSQGWGSRSGNTIYF.

The chain links TRBV9 to TRBJ2-3, with D maybe TRBD1 (6 bases). The CDR3 consists of 13 residues. From germline, CDR1 is SGDLS and CDR2 YYNGEE. V dropped 1 base and J dropped 5 bases, with 8 bases sitting between them. The CDR3, as DNA: TGTGCCAGCAGCGTACGACAGGTAGATACGCAGTATTTT. Translating gives CASSVRQVDTQYF.

The rearrangement joins TRBV7-8 to TRBJ1-2; D remains ambiguous. In germline, CDR1 is SGHVS, CDR2 FQNEAQ. This CDR3 spans 15 amino acids. V was shortened by 5 bases and J by 4 bases, with 17 bases between the two germline ends. CDR3 DNA: TGTGCCAGCAGCCATTTACTGCCGATCTTCTATGGCTACACCTTC. It specifies CASSHLLPIFYGYTF.

The chain recombines TRBV9 with TRBJ2-1, with 11 nucleotides matching TRBD2. Losses at the gene ends were 5 bases for V and 3 bases for J; bases not matched to a gene: 4. Looked up from germline, CDR1 is SGDLS and CDR2 is YYNGEE. The length of the CDR3 is 15 residues. This CDR3 reads CASSLGLADYNEQFF. The CDR3 coding sequence is TGTGCCAGCAGTCTGGGACTAGCGGACTACAATGAGCAGTTCTTC.

The chain recombines TRBV7-3 with TRBJ2-1, with a weak D call TRBD1 (5 bases). The CDR3 sequence is 16 residues long. CDR1 SGHTA and CDR2 FQGTGA come from the germline V gene. The V end was cut by 2 bases, the J end by 5 bases, with 16 bases between. The CDR3 DNA sequence: TGTGCCAGCAGCTTAGGTCCCCGAAGGGGAAACAATGAGCAGTTCTTC. Translation: CASSLGPRRGNNEQFF. Combining the CDR3 with reference TRBV7-3 and TRBJ2-1 gives the whole variable domain GAGVSQTPSNKVTEKGKYVELRCDPISGHTALYWYRQSLGQGPEFLIYFQGTGAADDSGLPNDRFFAVRPEGSVSTLKIQRTERGDSAVYLCASSLGPRRGNNEQFFGPGTRLTVL.

The chain has TRBV5-1 and TRBJ2-1; D not certain. CDR1 SGHRS and CDR2 YFSETQ come from the germline V gene. The CDR3 runs 16 residues. V lost 0 bases and J lost 0, with 10 bases in between. This CDR3 reads CASSLVLARSYNEQFF. The DNA for the CDR3 is TGCGCCAGCAGCTTGGTTTTGGCCCGCTCCTACAATGAGCAGTTCTTC.

This sequence joins TRBV5-4 and TRBJ1-6, with 7 bases fitting TRBD1. With 0 bases clipped from V and 6 bases from J, the junction kept 3 bases outside the gene matches. CDR1 and CDR2 (germline): SGHNT, YYREEE (reference sequence). This CDR3 spans 15 amino acids. For the CDR3, the DNA is TGTGCCAGCAGCTTGGGGGACAGCCTTAATTCACCCCTCCACTTT. Amino acid sequence: CASSLGDSLNSPLHF.